The TCR beta chain under discussion was sequenced for a study of blood T cell repertoires in COVID-19. Study at large: PBMCs, B-cell-depleted T cells, or T cells were the source of the cDNA or gDNA that made up the material.

As handled by the study authors: Reference gene primer amplification in the assay estimated nucleated cell counts. Assay used: immunoSEQ multiplex PCR; TCRdb lists only in-frame clones, some missing. Clonal size and the V and J genes are those of that table, whereas D and trimming came from the DNA. Here the sample spans more than 300,000 clones, about 90% being singletons. The CDR3 is 14 residues long. CDR1 and CDR2 (germline): SEHNR, FQNEAQ (reference sequence). V lost 5 bases and J 2 bases, leaving 12 bases between the germline ends. The TCR comes from a young woman who had recovered from COVID-19. V and J are TRBV7-9 and TRBJ2-5; tentative D call: TRBD2 (5 bases). Sequencing used peripheral blood. The CDR3 sequence is CASSPSDWQETQYF. CDR3 sequence (DNA): TGTGCCAGCAGCCCCTCGGACTGGCAAGAGACCCAGTACTTC.